Shown below are 14 T cell receptor beta chains from a single sample sequenced in a study of cytomegalovirus exposure and HLA in healthy donors. Assay used: immunoSEQ multiplex PCR; TCRdb lists only in-frame clones, some missing. The sample lists 150,000 to 200,000 clones, around 86% occurring once. The specimen sequenced was PBMCs. The source is a man aged 25-45 years in good health and CMV-seropositive.

The rearrangement joins TRBV7-3 to TRBJ2-5; D might be TRBD1 or TRBD2, each matching 5 bases. This CDR3 is 14 amino acids long. Germline V gene sequence: CDR1 SGHTA, CDR2 FQGTGA. The V and J ends lost 4 bases and 5 bases respectively, with 14 bases between them. CDR3 sequence: CASSSSGASETQYF. CDR3 in DNA: TGTGCCAGCAGCTCATCCGGGGCCTCGGAGACCCAGTACTTC.

This clone showed up just once. V usage is TRBV27 and J usage is TRBJ2-7, with D perhaps TRBD1 (6 bases). CDR3 length: 14 amino acids. V lost 3 bases, J lost 3 bases, and 12 bases lay in between. Per germline, CDR1 MNHEY and CDR2 SMNVEV (reference sequence). CDR3 sequence reads: CASSFLQGFYEQYF. The DNA of the CDR3 is TGTGCCAGCAGTTTTCTACAGGGTTTCTACGAGCAGTACTTC.

The chain employs TRBV19 and TRBJ1-5; D possibly corresponds to TRBD1 (6 bases). CDR1 is LNHDA, CDR2 SQIVND, per germline (reference sequence). There are 14 residues in the CDR3. Trimming removed 5 bases from V and 2 bases from J, with 10 bases in between. Here the CDR3 reads CASSHREGNQPQHF. The CDR3 bases are TGTGCCAGTAGTCACAGGGAGGGCAATCAGCCCCAGCATTTT. Supplemented by reference TRBV19 and TRBJ1-5, the full variable domain reads DGGITQSPKYLFRKEGQNVTLSCEQNLNHDAMYWYRQDPGQGLRLIYYSQIVNDFQKGDIAEGYSVSREKKESFPLTVTSAQKNPTAFYLCASSHREGNQPQHFGDGTRLSIL.

This chain connects TRBV9 to TRBJ1-1; no clear D. V lost 3 bases and J lost 2, with 8 bases in between. CDR1 and CDR2 from the germline V gene are SGDLS and YYNGEE. CDR3 size: 13 residues. The CDR3: CASSGGSNTEAFF. The CDR3 coding sequence is TGTGCCAGCAGCGGGGGTTCAAACACTGAAGCTTTCTTT.

J is TRBJ1-1 and V is TRBV6-5, with D possibly matching TRBD1 (5 bases). Trimming stripped 2 bases from V and 5 bases from J, with 12 bases between. The CDR3 has 14 residues. Germline CDR1 reads MNHEY; CDR2 reads SVGAGI. CDR3 bases: TGTGCCAGCAGTTACGCCGCAGGGATTACTGAAGCTTTCTTT. This gives the protein CASSYAAGITEAFF.

The chain is built from TRBV28 and TRBJ1-2; D gene ambiguous. Per germline, CDR1 MDHEN and CDR2 SYDVKM. The CDR3 covers 12 residues. Trimming cost V 7 bases and J 6 bases, with 12 bases left between them. The CDR3 nucleotides are TGTGCCAGCACCCCCGATCGGGATGGCTACACCTTC. Translated: CASTPDRDGYTF.

The chain links TRBV7-2 to TRBJ2-5; no definite D call. The V and J ends lost 5 bases and 5 bases respectively, with 15 bases between them. CDR1 and CDR2 from the germline V gene are SGHTA and FQGNSA. CDR3 size: 14 residues. The CDR3 sequence: CASSPASGWETQYF. Written as DNA, the CDR3 is TGTGCCAGCAGCCCCGCGTCGGGCTGGGAGACCCAGTACTTC.

The chain links TRBV29-1 to TRBJ2-7; 7 nucleotides line up with TRBD1. Germline values: CDR1 SQVTM, CDR2 ANQGSEA. The CDR3 extends over 12 amino acids. V shed 8 bases and J 5 bases; nucleotides not matched to a gene: 9. CDR3 DNA: TGCAGCTACCGGGACAGTTTTAACGAGCAGTACTTC. It is translated as CSYRDSFNEQYF.

The chain is built from TRBV15 and TRBJ2-7, with TRBD2 as a possible D gene (6 bases). The CDR3 has 13 residues. Germline CDR1 reads LNHNV; CDR2 reads YYDKDF (reference sequence). V shed 6 bases and J shed 2 bases, with 11 bases lying between them. CDR3 amino acids: CATRGRGTYEQYF. CDR3 sequence (DNA): TGTGCCACCAGGGGACGGGGGACCTACGAGCAGTACTTC.

V gene TRBV30 combines with J gene TRBJ2-3; no firm D call. The ends were cut back, 3 bases at V and 2 bases at J, with 12 bases in the middle. The length of the CDR3 is 14 residues. Germline CDR1 reads GTSNPN; CDR2 reads SVGIG (reference sequence). For the CDR3, the DNA is TGTGCCTGGAGACTTGGCGGAATCACAGATACGCAGTATTTT. Encoded protein: CAWRLGGITDTQYF.

Here the CDR3 DNA reads TGCGCCAGCAGCTTAACAGGGCCGGGTAATGAAAAACTGTTTTTT. It encodes CASSLTGPGNEKLFF. This chain connects TRBV5-1 to TRBJ1-4, with D possibly matching TRBD1 (6 bases). Germline values: CDR1 SGHRS, CDR2 YFSETQ. The CDR3 has 15 amino acids. Trimming took 2 bases from V and 4 from J, leaving 12 bases between them. Variable domain in full (rest from reference TRBV5-1 and TRBJ1-4): KAGVTQTPRYLIKTRGQQVTLSCSPISGHRSVSWYQQTPGQGLQFLFEYFSETQRNKGNFPGRFSGRQFSNSRSEMNVSTLELGDSALYLCASSLTGPGNEKLFFGSGTQLSVL.

V gene TRBV6-5 combines with J gene TRBJ2-2; 8 bases map to TRBD2. Germline lookup yields CDR1 MNHEY and CDR2 SVGAGI. The V segment lost 2 bases and the J segment 4 bases; nucleotides outside the gene matches: 3. This CDR3 has 15 residues. This CDR3 reads CASSYPGGATGELFF. The CDR3 DNA sequence: TGTGCCAGCAGTTACCCGGGGGGGGCCACCGGGGAGCTGTTTTTT.

This chain joins TRBV2 and TRBJ2-1; TRBD2 aligns across 7 bases. The CDR3 has 14 residues. Germline CDR1 and CDR2: SNHLY and FYNNEI. The V and J ends lost 7 bases and 6 bases, in that order; junction bases with no gene match: 9. The CDR3 nucleotides are TGTGCCAGCATCCCACAAGGGAGGGCCAATGAGCAGTTCTTC. Translating gives CASIPQGRANEQFF. Combining the CDR3 with reference TRBV2 and TRBJ2-1 gives the whole variable domain EPEVTQTPSHQVTQMGQEVILRCVPISNHLYFYWYRQILGQKVEFLVSFYNNEISEKSEIFDDQFSVERPDGSNFTLKIRSTKLEDSAMYFCASIPQGRANEQFFGPGTRLTVL.

V gene TRBV4-1 combines with J gene TRBJ2-7, with TRBD2 as a possible D gene (5 bases). Germline V lookup: CDR1 MGHRA, CDR2 YSYEKL. This CDR3 region has 15 residues. V gave up 8 bases and J gave up 0 bases, with 17 bases separating them. The CDR3 loop reads CASSLARGFSYEQYF. The CDR3 DNA reads TGCGCCAGCTCCCTCGCACGGGGATTCTCCTACGAGCAGTACTTC.